This T cell receptor beta chain was retrieved from a study of blood T cell repertoires in COVID-19. Study in general: The cDNA or gDNA used as material had been derived from T cells, B-cell-depleted T cells, or PBMCs.

Using immunoSEQ multiplex PCR, the repertoire was profiled, and TCRdb retains in-frame clones only, with some absent. The data show 220,000 or so clones, with 80% to 95% seen just once and over 0.75% held by the top ten. Only one count was recorded for this clone. Sequenced material: peripheral blood. The sequence was obtained from a man between 60 and 75 years old with COVID-19, enrolled during active disease.

CDR3 protein: CASNLQRREDTEPQHF. Written as DNA, the CDR3 is TGTGCCAGCAACTTACAACGGAGGGAGGATACAGAGCCCCAGCATTTT. The chain has TRBV25-1 and TRBJ1-5, with no clear D. This CDR3 contains 16 residues. The V end lost 7 bases, the J end lost 8 bases, and 24 bases lay between the germline ends. Per germline, CDR1 MGHDK and CDR2 SYGVNS.